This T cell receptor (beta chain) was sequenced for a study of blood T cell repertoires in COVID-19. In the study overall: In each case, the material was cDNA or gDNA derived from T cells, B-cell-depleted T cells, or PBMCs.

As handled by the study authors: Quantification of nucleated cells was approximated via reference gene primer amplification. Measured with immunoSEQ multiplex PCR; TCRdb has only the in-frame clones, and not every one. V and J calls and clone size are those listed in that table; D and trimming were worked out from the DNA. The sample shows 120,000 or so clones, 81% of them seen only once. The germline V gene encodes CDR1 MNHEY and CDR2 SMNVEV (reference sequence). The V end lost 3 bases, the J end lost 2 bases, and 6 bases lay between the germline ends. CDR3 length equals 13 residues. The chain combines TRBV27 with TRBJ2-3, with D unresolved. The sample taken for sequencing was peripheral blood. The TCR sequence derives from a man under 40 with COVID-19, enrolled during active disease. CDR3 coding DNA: TGTGCCAGCAGTTTTTCTAACACAGATACGCAGTATTTT. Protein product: CASSFSNTDTQYF.